This T cell receptor (beta chain) was captured by sequencing in a study of identical twins (dated by TCRdb to the mid-2010s). In terms of the full investigation: To test whether fetal clonotypes persist, the study used deep sequencing on TCR alpha and beta repertoires from monozygotic twins, unrelated adults of various ages, and cord blood. To rule out contamination, the twin experiments were replicated at different times with different library preparation protocols.

Note on this clonotype: Its cognate antigen has yet to be identified. No base quality values were provided; no much bigger clone lies one nucleotide off.

Every donor in the study was a healthy Caucasian. Three pairs of female monozygotic twins, all aged about 18 to 30 years, were included in the twin cohort. Positive isolation kits from Invitrogen were used to isolate the CD4+ and CD8+ T cell populations. The paper's findings and limits, for the study overall: Compared with coincidental sharing between unrelated individuals, out-of-frame TCR alpha sequences shared between twins had an excess of sequences with low generation probability. Zero-insertion analyses could be partly confounded by invariant T cells such as MAIT and iNKT, though diverse VJ usage argued against such confounding for most clonotypes. The excess sharing between twins in beta out-of-frame sequences was weaker because fewer shared sequences reduced the signal-to-noise ratio. Because the same donors could not be followed over many years, the conclusions relied on cross-sectional statistical analysis. Out-of-frame TCR alpha sharing in monozygotic twins was systematically underestimated by recombination models, whereas sharing between unrelated individuals was in agreement with the recombination models. Fewer insertions were carried by abundant cord blood beta clonotypes; a weaker similar trend was observed in young adult naive repertoires, while no such trend was observed in memory repertoires.

Receptors were amplified or captured by 5' RACE. Sequencer: Illumina HiSeq 2000. Template switching added a universal primer binding site, and the final cDNA carried a unique molecular identifier that allowed TCR cDNA molecules to be counted accurately. Specific primers in the conserved constant-segment region were used to synthesize first-strand cDNA for the TCR alpha and beta chains. To control for contamination, every cDNA library carried two barcodes: a SMART-Mk sample barcode plus Illumina barcodes. TruSeq adapter sequences along with Illumina sample barcodes were introduced in two successive PCR steps. TCR alpha and beta cDNA libraries were sequenced on the Illumina HiSeq platform with custom primers. From the authors' description of their analysis: Unique molecular identifiers were extracted from raw reads with MiGEC, and CDR3 positions were determined with MiXCR. Recombination models were inferred per individual with the repgenHMM and IGoR tools using an EM algorithm. Shared clonotypes were analyzed with the tcR package in R, and sharing was normalized by the product of cloneset sizes. Out-of-frame nonproductive sequences were analyzed to study raw recombination free of thymic and clonal selection effects. In-frame beta chains were kept once TCRdb had trimmed the public reads at Q25 with fastp and called clones with MiXCR. All rows with the same CDR3 protein become a single entry with the most common DNA and genes. These V and J calls rely on TCRdb rather than the paper's analysis. The sample table lists about 530,000 distinct CDR3 sequences, 15% of them with a count of one. Together, the top ten hold roughly 0.44% of the sample.

There are 13 amino acids in the CDR3, from cysteine to phenylalanine inclusive. Of all the DNA, just the CDR3 is kept, 39 bases in frame from base 1. Trimming removed 3 bases from V and 7 bases from J, leaving 10 bases between the germline ends. A further study also used this sample, focusing on yellow fever vaccine responses in identical twins. The second publication reports: According to the authors, the vaccine-induced T cell response in identical twins seemed to be partly convergent and partly specific to each individual. In the study, vaccine-responding T cell clones were precisely tracked in identical twins.

Sequencing was performed on CD4+ T cells sorted from blood. This receptor was taken from a woman in her late teens or twenties in good health. The chain is assembled from TRBV12-3 or TRBV12-4 and TRBJ1-5, with no confident D gene call. The nucleotides are TGTGCCAGCAGTTTTCTGGCGGGCCAGCCCCAGCATTTT. This codes for CASSFLAGQPQHF.